This T cell receptor beta chain was documented in a study of blood T cell repertoires in COVID-19. Study information: Both acute and convalescent COVID-19 samples were obtained from the United States, Italy and Spain.

Original data processing: Estimation of nucleated cell counts was performed using reference gene primer amplification. Repertoires were generated with immunoSEQ multiplex PCR, while TCRdb's copy carries only in-frame clones and drops some. The V and J calls and the clone size are those of that table, but D and trimming were determined from the DNA. Of 300,000 to 500,000 clones detected, over 75% appear once; the ten largest clones hold over 0.9%. The V gene's germline CDR1 is SGHTA and CDR2 FQGNSA. The CDR3 totals 15 residues. The junction had 8 bases not matched to a gene; V was cut back by 1 base and J by 10 bases.

V and J are TRBV7-2 and TRBJ2-1; 9 nucleotides align to TRBD2. Sequencing used PBMCs or T cells enriched from blood (not recorded which). This sequence originates from a woman aged 25 to 39 with acute COVID-19. CDR3 sequence reads: CASSLVVAGVYEQFF. In DNA, the CDR3 is TGTGCCAGCAGCTTAGTTGTAGCGGGGGTCTACGAGCAGTTCTTC.